This T cell receptor beta chain was sequenced during a study of T cells in localized non-small cell lung cancer. The CDR3 has 17 residues. Germline V gives CDR1 SGDLS, CDR2 YYNGEE. V trimming: 4 bases; J trimming: 0 bases; junction bases outside the gene matches: 9. Using immunoSEQ multiplex PCR, the repertoire was profiled, and TCRdb retains in-frame clones only, with some absent. The table shows over 20,000 clones, with roughly nine tenths occurring only once. This receptor was identified in a male donor aged 60 or over with stage I squamous cell lung carcinoma. This material consisted of peripheral blood, taken before any cancer treatment. The V gene is TRBV9, the J gene TRBJ2-3; 9 nucleotides line up with TRBD1. The CDR3 region is CASSPRGDRASTDTQYF. The CDR3 DNA is TGTGCCAGCAGCCCTAGAGGGGACAGGGCTAGCACAGATACGCAGTATTTT.